Following are 27 T cell receptor beta chains from one sample sequenced in a study of shared clonotypes between healthy human individuals. Clones were read by immunoSEQ multiplex PCR, and TCRdb kept only the in-frame ones, dropping some. The sample records some 2.4 million clones, 80% to 95% being singletons. The specimen sequenced was naive CD4+ T cells from PBMCs. Noted subset: CD45RA+ positively selected. The receptors stem from a man aged 18 to 30 in good health. Some clones in this sample may be carry-over from other donors' samples.

The chain links TRBV7-3 to TRBJ1-5; D possibly corresponds to TRBD1 (5 bases). Trimming left V 0 bases short and J 9 bases short, with 6 bases between. The CDR3 spans 12 residues. Germline lookup yields CDR1 SGHTA and CDR2 FQGTGA. The CDR3 DNA follows: TGTGCCAGCAGCTTAACTGGGGGGCCCCAGCATTTT. Its translation is CASSLTGGPQHF.

V and J are TRBV6-1 and TRBJ2-1, with D perhaps TRBD2 (5 bases). In germline, CDR1 is MNHNS, CDR2 SASEGT. The ends were cut back, 2 bases at V and 8 bases at J, with 19 bases in the middle. The CDR3 is made up of 16 amino acids. Here the CDR3 DNA reads TGTGCCAGCAGTGAAAGGGCAGCCCCTAGCCCTTATGAGCAGTTCTTC. Translation gives CASSERAAPSPYEQFF.

This chain joins TRBV4-1 and TRBJ1-1, with D possibly being TRBD1 (5 bases). The CDR3 covers 15 residues. V gave up 2 bases and J gave up 1 base, with 11 bases separating them. CDR1 and CDR2 from the germline V gene are MGHRA and YSYEKL. The DNA for the CDR3 is TGCGCCAGCAGCCAATTGGGAGGGGCGAACACTGAAGCTTTCTTT. Protein: CASSQLGGANTEAFF.

The chain carries TRBV4-1 and TRBJ2-1; TRBD2 matches 8 bases. CDR3 length equals 15 residues. In germline, CDR1 is MGHRA, CDR2 YSYEKL. V shed 0 bases and J 4 bases; nucleotides not matched to a gene: 2. CDR3 sequence (DNA): TGCGCCAGCAGCCAAGAGGCTAGCGGGTACAATGAGCAGTTCTTC. Translation gives CASSQEASGYNEQFF.

V gene TRBV12-2 combines with J gene TRBJ2-3; the table names TRBD2, a call not compared with the DNA. TRBV12-2 is a pseudogene. The CDR3 runs to 20 residues. The CDR3: CASRLHRPLSSGRVPDTQYF. In DNA, the CDR3 is TGTGCAAGTCGCTTACACCGCCCCTTATCTAGCGGGAGAGTGCCAGATACGCAGTATTTT.

This chain joins TRBV9 and TRBJ2-3; 12 bases fit TRBD2. Germline-derived CDR1 and CDR2 are SGDLS and YYNGEE. This CDR3 is 17 amino acids long. Unmatched junction bases numbered 6, after V lost 1 base and J lost 3 bases. CDR3 DNA: TGTGCCAGCAGCGTAAGACCCACTAGCGGGAGGACAGATACGCAGTATTTT. Its protein is CASSVRPTSGRTDTQYF.

This chain connects TRBV5-1 to TRBJ1-1; D ambiguous. V dropped 0 bases and J dropped 4 bases, with 13 bases sitting between them. Per the germline V gene, CDR1 is SGHRS and CDR2 is YFSETQ. CDR3 length equals 15 residues. In DNA form, the CDR3 reads TGCGCCAGCAGCTTGGTAAGGCCCCGGGTCACTGAAGCTTTCTTT. Protein product: CASSLVRPRVTEAFF.

This chain connects TRBV27 to TRBJ2-6, with no clear D. Germline V gene lookup returns CDR1 MNHEY and CDR2 SMNVEV (reference sequence). The CDR3 extends over 19 amino acids. The V gene lost 3 bases and the J gene lost 0 bases, with 18 bases spanning the gap. In DNA form, the CDR3 reads TGTGCCAGCAGTTTGATCCCCCCTCGCCGGGCCTCTGGGGCCAACGTCCTGACTTTC. The encoded protein is CASSLIPPRRASGANVLTF.

This chain uses TRBV5-6 with TRBJ2-1; 16 bases map to TRBD2. The CDR3 covers 19 residues. Germline V gene sequence: CDR1 SGHDT, CDR2 YYEEEE. V trimming: 3 bases; J trimming: 0 bases; junction bases outside the gene matches: 6. CDR3: CASSSGLAGGESSYNEQFF. In DNA, the CDR3 is TGTGCCAGCAGCTCGGGACTAGCGGGAGGGGAGAGCTCCTACAATGAGCAGTTCTTC.

A single count supports this clone. The chain joins TRBV7-3 to TRBJ1-4; no reliable D call. Germline values: CDR1 SGHTA, CDR2 FQGTGA. The CDR3 has 14 amino acids. V was trimmed by 5 bases and J by 5 bases, leaving 12 bases between them. CDR3 protein: CASSADGRNEKLFF. For the CDR3, the DNA is TGTGCCAGCAGCGCAGATGGGAGGAATGAAAAACTGTTTTTT.

The CDR3 spells CASSLGAVAKNIQYF. The CDR3 nucleotides read TGTGCCAGCAGCTTGGGCGCGGTAGCCAAAAACATTCAGTACTTC. V usage is TRBV5-4 and J usage is TRBJ2-4; no definite D call. Trimming cost V 0 bases and J 0 bases, with 7 bases left between them. The germline gives CDR1 SGHNT, CDR2 YYREEE (reference sequence). The CDR3 has 15 amino acids.

J is TRBJ2-1 and V is TRBV6-1; D is possibly TRBD2 (5 bases). Germline CDR1 reads MNHNS; CDR2 reads SASEGT. V was cut by 1 base and J by 9 bases, with 16 bases left in between. This CDR3 comprises 15 residues. The chain's CDR3 is CASSEVRLPVGEQFF. The CDR3 nucleotides are TGTGCCAGCAGTGAAGTGAGACTACCGGTCGGTGAGCAGTTCTTC.

The chain carries TRBV7-2 and TRBJ2-5; perhaps TRBD2 as D (5 bases). The V end lost 5 bases, the J end lost 5 bases, and 9 bases lay between the germline ends. This CDR3 is 12 amino acids long. Germline V lookup: CDR1 SGHTA, CDR2 FQGNSA. The CDR3 protein is CASSRPGETQYF. DNA for the CDR3: TGTGCCAGCAGCCGCCCGGGGGAGACCCAGTACTTC.

The rearrangement uses TRBV7-2 and TRBJ2-4, with 8 bases identical to TRBD1. The CDR3 runs 11 residues. Germline V lookup: CDR1 SGHTA, CDR2 FQGNSA. V lost 10 bases and J lost 6; bases outside the gene matches: 2. Written as DNA, the CDR3 is TGTGCCACCGGACAGGGAAACATTCAGTACTTC. It translates to CATGQGNIQYF. The full variable domain, rest sourced from reference TRBV7-2 and TRBJ2-4, is GAGVSQSPSNKVTEKGKDVELRCDPISGHTALYWYRQSLGQGLEFLIYFQGNSAPDKSGLPSDRFSAERTGGSVSTLTIQRTQQEDSAVYLCATGQGNIQYFGAGTRLSVL.

This chain uses TRBV4-1 with TRBJ2-3, with D unresolved. Germline CDR1 reads MGHRA; CDR2 reads YSYEKL. The V end lost 4 bases, the J end lost 0 bases, and 11 bases lay between the germline ends. The CDR3 runs 15 residues. The CDR3 sequence is CASSPRITSTDTQYF. The CDR3 region has the DNA TGCGCCAGCAGCCCCCGAATAACTAGCACAGATACGCAGTATTTT.

This chain links TRBV5-1 with TRBJ2-7; a weak D match, TRBD1 (6 bases). Germline V gene data show CDR1 as SGHRS and CDR2 as YFSETQ. V gave up 2 bases and J gave up 2 bases, with 17 bases separating them. There are 16 residues in the CDR3. Written as DNA, the CDR3 is TGCGCCAGCAGCTTTACCCCTCGAGCAGGGGCCTACGAGCAGTACTTC. It specifies CASSFTPRAGAYEQYF.

This chain links TRBV5-4 with TRBJ2-3; 11 bases are shared with TRBD2. The length of the CDR3 is 15 residues. V lost 5 bases to trimming and J lost 4 bases; unmatched junction nucleotides: 6. CDR1 is SGHNT and CDR2 is YYREEE in the germline V gene (reference sequence). The CDR3 sequence is CASSSTSGKADTQYF. The CDR3 nucleotides read TGTGCCAGCAGTTCGACTAGCGGGAAAGCAGATACGCAGTATTTT.

The J gene is TRBJ2-3, the V gene TRBV7-3; D perhaps matches TRBD2 (5 bases). The CDR3 has 15 residues. Germline-derived CDR1 and CDR2 are SGHTA and FQGTGA. Trimming stripped 0 bases from V and 4 bases from J, with 11 bases between. Written as DNA, the CDR3 is TGTGCCAGCAGCTTAACACTAGTGGGTTCAGATACGCAGTATTTT. Translating gives CASSLTLVGSDTQYF.

This rearrangement joins TRBV12-2 to TRBJ1-5; TRBD1, the table's D call, was not compared with the DNA. TRBV12-2 is designated a pseudogene. CDR3 length: 17 amino acids. Written as DNA, the CDR3 is TGTGCAAGTCGTTCCTTTCAATTGGACAGGGGAAATCAGCCCCAGCATTTT. Its translation: CASRSFQLDRGNQPQHF.

The chain recombines TRBV28 with TRBJ1-1; D unresolved. Germline CDR1 MDHEN, CDR2 SYDVKM. V gave up 5 bases and J gave up 6 bases, with 10 bases separating them. The CDR3 totals 12 residues. The CDR3 is CASSPWLAEAFF. DNA for the CDR3: TGTGCCAGCAGTCCATGGTTAGCTGAAGCTTTCTTT.

CDR3 bases: TGTGCCAGCAGTTTCTACCGGCGGGCTCGTAAAGAGACCCAGTACTTC. Encoded protein: CASSFYRRARKETQYF. The gene calls are TRBV28 and TRBJ2-5; D may be TRBD2 (5 bases). Trimming cost V 3 bases and J 3 bases, with 17 bases left between them. From germline, CDR1 is MDHEN and CDR2 SYDVKM. This CDR3 is 16 amino acids long.

V and J are TRBV7-2 and TRBJ2-1; D not resolved. The ends were cut back, 4 bases at V and 7 bases at J, with 17 bases in the middle. Germline V gives CDR1 SGHTA, CDR2 FQGNSA. The length of the CDR3 is 15 residues. This chain's CDR3 is CASSYLDIDLNEQFF. CDR3 bases: TGTGCCAGCAGCTATCTCGACATAGACTTAAATGAGCAGTTCTTC.

This chain links TRBV28 with TRBJ2-1; D gene unclear. Germline lookup yields CDR1 MDHEN and CDR2 SYDVKM. The V gene lost 1 base and the J gene lost 6 bases, with 4 bases spanning the gap. This CDR3 has 12 residues. This chain's CDR3 is CASSLLTNEQFF. Written as DNA, the CDR3 is TGTGCCAGCAGTTTATTAACCAATGAGCAGTTCTTC.

The rearrangement joins TRBV27 to TRBJ2-3, with D maybe TRBD2 (6 bases). Germline V lookup: CDR1 MNHEY, CDR2 SMNVEV (reference sequence). V was clipped by 2 bases and J by 2 bases, with 23 bases between them. The CDR3 runs 19 residues. This chain's CDR3 is CASSLRSVSLGGATDTQYF. The CDR3 nucleotides read TGTGCCAGCAGTTTACGGTCGGTGTCATTGGGGGGAGCCACAGATACGCAGTATTTT.

This rearrangement joins TRBV18 to TRBJ1-1; 7 nucleotides align to TRBD1. V shed 1 base and J 0 bases; nucleotides not matched to a gene: 11. The length of the CDR3 is 18 residues. CDR1 KGHSH and CDR2 LQKENI come from the germline V gene. The CDR3: CASSPLAGGAPMNTEAFF. In nucleotides, the CDR3 is TGTGCCAGCTCACCACTCGCAGGGGGAGCCCCTATGAACACTGAAGCTTTCTTT.

This chain joins TRBV6-6 and TRBJ1-4; perhaps TRBD1 as D (5 bases). V lost 2 bases and J 7 bases, leaving 14 bases between the germline ends. The germline V gene encodes CDR1 MNHNY and CDR2 SVGAGI (reference sequence). The CDR3 totals 15 residues. The CDR3 DNA follows: TGTGCCAGCAGTTACGGGGCCAGTTTTACTGAAAAACTGTTTTTT. This gives the protein CASSYGASFTEKLFF.

The V call is TRBV5-4, the J call TRBJ2-7; 8 nucleotides match TRBD2. CDR1 SGHNT and CDR2 YYREEE come from the germline V gene (reference sequence). The V segment lost 3 bases and the J segment 2 bases; nucleotides outside the gene matches: 7. This CDR3 is built from 15 residues. The CDR3 DNA sequence: TGTGCCAGCAGCTCTCCCAGCGGGAGTACCTACGAGCAGTACTTC. Its protein is CASSSPSGSTYEQYF.